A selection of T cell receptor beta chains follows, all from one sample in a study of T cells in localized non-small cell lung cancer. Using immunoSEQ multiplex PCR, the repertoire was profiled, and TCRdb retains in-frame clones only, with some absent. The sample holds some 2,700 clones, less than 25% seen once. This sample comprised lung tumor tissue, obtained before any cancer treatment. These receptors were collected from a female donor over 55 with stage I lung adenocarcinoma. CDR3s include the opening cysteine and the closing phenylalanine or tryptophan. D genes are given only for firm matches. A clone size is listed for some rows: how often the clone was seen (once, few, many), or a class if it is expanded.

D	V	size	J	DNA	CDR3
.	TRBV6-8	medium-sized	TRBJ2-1	TGTGCCAGCAGTTACTCAGGGCAGTACAATGAGCAGTTCTTC	CASSYSGQYNEQFF
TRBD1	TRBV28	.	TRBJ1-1	TGTGCCAGCAGCCCTGGACAGGCTAACACTGAAGCTTTCTTT	CASSPGQANTEAFF
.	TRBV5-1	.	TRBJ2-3	TGCGCCAGCAGCCGACAGACCGACACAGATACGCAGTATTTT	CASSRQTDTDTQYF
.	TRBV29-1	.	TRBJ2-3	TGCAGCGTTCTGAGATGGGCGGACCGCACAGATACGCAGTATTTT	CSVLRWADRTDTQYF
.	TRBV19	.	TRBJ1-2	TGTGCCAGTACCCCGACAGACCCGAACTATGGCTACACCTTC	CASTPTDPNYGYTF
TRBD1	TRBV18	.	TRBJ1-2	TGTGCCAGCTCACCGAGCAATTACTATGACAGGGAAACTAACTATGGCTACACCTTC	CASSPSNYYDRETNYGYTF
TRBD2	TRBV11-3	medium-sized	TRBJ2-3	TGTGCCAGCAGCCGAGGACTAGCCGAGGGCACAGATACGCAGTATTTT	CASSRGLAEGTDTQYF
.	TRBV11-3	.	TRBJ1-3	TGTGCCAGCAGCTTACGGTCTACTGGAAACACCATATATTTT	CASSLRSTGNTIYF
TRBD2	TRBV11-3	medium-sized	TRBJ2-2	TGTGCCAGCAGCTTGGGACTAGCGGGAACCGGGGAGCTGTTTTTT	CASSLGLAGTGELFF
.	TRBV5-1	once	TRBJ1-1	TGCGCCAGCAGCTTCGACGGGGACAACACTGAAGCTTTCTTT	CASSFDGDNTEAFF
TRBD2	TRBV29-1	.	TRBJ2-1	TGCAGCGTTAGGACTAGCGGGAGTCATGAGCAGTTCTTC	CSVRTSGSHEQFF
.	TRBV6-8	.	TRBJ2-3	TGTGCCAGCAGTTACTCCCGGACTTACACAGATACGCAGTATTTT	CASSYSRTYTDTQYF
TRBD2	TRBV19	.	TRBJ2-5	TGTGCCAGTAGTACCCCCGGGAGGGGGCAAGAGACCCAGTACTTC	CASSTPGRGQETQYF
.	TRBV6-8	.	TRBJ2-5	TGTGCCAGCCACCGGGACGGAATGAAAGAGACCCAGTACTTC	CASHRDGMKETQYF
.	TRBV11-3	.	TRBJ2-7	TGTGCCAGCAGCTTAGGAGTCACAGGACACGAGCAGTACTTC	CASSLGVTGHEQYF
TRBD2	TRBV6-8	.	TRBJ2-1	TGTGCCAGCAGTGACGGACTAGCGGGGGTGAATGAGCAGTTCTTC	CASSDGLAGVNEQFF
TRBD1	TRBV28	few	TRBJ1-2	TGTGCCAGCAGTTTTGGACAGGAACATGGCTACACCTTC	CASSFGQEHGYTF
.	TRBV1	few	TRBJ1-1	TGCGCCAGCAGCCAAGTACGCGCGACTGAAGCTTTCTTT	CASSQVRATEAFF
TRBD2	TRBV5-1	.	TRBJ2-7	TGCGCCAGCAGCCCCCAGGGCAGCGGGGGCCGGGAGCAGTACTTC	CASSPQGSGGREQYF
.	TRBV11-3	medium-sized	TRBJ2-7	TGTGCCAGCAGCTTCCCGGGTCAGGCCTCCTACGAGCAGTACTTC	CASSFPGQASYEQYF
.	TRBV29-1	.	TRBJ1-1	TGCAGCGTTCGGACAGAGACTAACGAAGCTTTCTTT	CSVRTETNEAFF
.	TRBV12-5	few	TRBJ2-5	TGTGCTAGTGGTTTGGTATCCCTGACCCAGTACTTC	CASGLVSLTQYF
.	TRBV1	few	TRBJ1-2	TGCGCCAGCAGCCAAGGCGTCGGGGGAACCTGGGGCTACACCTTC	CASSQGVGGTWGYTF
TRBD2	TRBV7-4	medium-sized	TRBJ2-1	TGTGCCAGCAGCTTAGATCCTAGGACTAGCGGGAGGCCCTACAATGAGCAGTTCTTC	CASSLDPRTSGRPYNEQFF
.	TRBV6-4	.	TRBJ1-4	TGTGCCAGCAGTTCCACAAGGAAACTGTTTTTT	CASSSTRKLFF
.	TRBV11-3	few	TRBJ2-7	TGTGCCAGCAGCTTAGATTATCTGTCGGTATTAGGGACCTACGAGCAGTACTTC	CASSLDYLSVLGTYEQYF
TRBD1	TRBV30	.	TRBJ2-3	TGTGCCCGCAGTGGACAGGGGAAAACAGATACGCAGTATTTT	CARSGQGKTDTQYF
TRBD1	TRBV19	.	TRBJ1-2	TGTGCCAGTAGTATCTCGGACAGGGCTGGCTACACCTTC	CASSISDRAGYTF
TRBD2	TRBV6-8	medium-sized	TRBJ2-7	TGTGCCAGCAGTGGACTAGTTCTTAGCGGGGCTTCCTACGAGCAGTACTTC	CASSGLVLSGASYEQYF
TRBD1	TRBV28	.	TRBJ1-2	TGTGCCAGCAGTTCGACAGGGGGCGCTAACTATGGCTACACCTTC	CASSSTGGANYGYTF
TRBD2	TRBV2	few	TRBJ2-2	TGTGCCAGCATCGGGACTAGCGGGGAGTACACCGGGGAGCTGTTTTTT	CASIGTSGEYTGELFF
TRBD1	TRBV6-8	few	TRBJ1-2	TGTGCCAGCAGCGTGACAGGGCTTAACTATGGCTACACCTTC	CASSVTGLNYGYTF
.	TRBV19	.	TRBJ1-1	TGTGCCAGTAGTATTCGCCCCGGGAGGACTGAAGCTTTCTTT	CASSIRPGRTEAFF
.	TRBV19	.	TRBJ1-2	TGTGCCAGTAGTATACAGGGGAGCGGTGGCTACACCTTC	CASSIQGSGGYTF
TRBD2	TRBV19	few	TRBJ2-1	TGTGCCAGTAAGGTGGGAGGGACCAATGAGCAGTTCTTC	CASKVGGTNEQFF
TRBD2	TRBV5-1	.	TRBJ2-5	TGCGCCAGCAGCTTGGGACCCGCGGGAGACGTCGAGACCCAGTACTTC	CASSLGPAGDVETQYF
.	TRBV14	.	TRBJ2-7	TGTGCCAGCAGCCCTATCAGGGGAATCCCCTACGAGCAGTACTTC	CASSPIRGIPYEQYF
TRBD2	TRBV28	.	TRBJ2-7	TGTGCCAGCAGTTCCACGGGGGAGGGCAGGCACGAGCAGTACTTC	CASSSTGEGRHEQYF
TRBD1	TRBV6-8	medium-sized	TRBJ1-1	TGTGCCAGCAGTTATTCAGGGGGGGACACTGAAGCTTTCTTT	CASSYSGGDTEAFF
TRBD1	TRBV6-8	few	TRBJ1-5	TGTGCCAGCAGGTCCGTTCGAGGGGGCGCGTATCAGCCCCAGCATTTT	CASRSVRGGAYQPQHF
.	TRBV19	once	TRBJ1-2	TGTGCCAGTAGTATGTTCCCAGGACACTATGGCTACACCTTC	CASSMFPGHYGYTF
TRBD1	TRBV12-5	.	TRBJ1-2	TGTGCTAGTGGTTTGACGGCAGGGGGGTCTAGTGGCTACACCTTC	CASGLTAGGSSGYTF
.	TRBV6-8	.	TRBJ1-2	TGTGCCAGCAGACCGACAGTTAACTATGGCTACACCTTC	CASRPTVNYGYTF
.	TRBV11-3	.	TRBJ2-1	TGTGCCAGCACGCCGCCCAACCTTTACAATGAGCAGTTCTTC	CASTPPNLYNEQFF
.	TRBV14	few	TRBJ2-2	TGTGCCAGCAGCCAGTACCTCACCGGGGAGCTGTTTTTT	CASSQYLTGELFF
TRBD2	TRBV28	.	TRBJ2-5	TGTGCCAGCGACAGGGGAGGAGCGGGAGGGCTGAAGACCCAGTACTTC	CASDRGGAGGLKTQYF
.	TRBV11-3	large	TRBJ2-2	TGTGCCAGCAGCTCGAACACGAACACCGGGGAGCTGTTTTTT	CASSSNTNTGELFF
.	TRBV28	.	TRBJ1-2	TGTGCCAGCAGTCCCCCGGGACGTAGGACCTATGGCTACACCTTC	CASSPPGRRTYGYTF
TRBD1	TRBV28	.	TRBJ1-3	TGTGCCAGCAGATCGGACAGGGTACCTGGAAACACCATATATTTT	CASRSDRVPGNTIYF
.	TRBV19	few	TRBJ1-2	TGTGCCAGCAGAGACAGGTTTAACTATGGCTACACCTTC	CASRDRFNYGYTF
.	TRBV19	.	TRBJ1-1	TGTGCCAGTAGTCCCAAGGGGGGGGCGGTCACTGAAGCTTTCTTT	CASSPKGGAVTEAFF
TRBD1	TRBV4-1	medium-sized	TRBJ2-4	TGCGCCAGCAGCCTGATCTTGGACAGGCTCGCCGTAAACATTCAGTACTTC	CASSLILDRLAVNIQYF
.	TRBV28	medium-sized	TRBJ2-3	TGTGCCAGCAGGTTACCGGGCACAGATACGCAGTATTTT	CASRLPGTDTQYF
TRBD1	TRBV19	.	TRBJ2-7	TGTGCCAGTAGGCAGGGGGCAGGCTACGAGCAGTACTTC	CASRQGAGYEQYF
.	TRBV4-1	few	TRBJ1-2	TGCGCCAGCAGCCCCGACCCCCTGATGTATGGCTACACCTTC	CASSPDPLMYGYTF
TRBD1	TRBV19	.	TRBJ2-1	TGTGCCAGTAGCCTCCGGGACAGGGTCTACAATGAGCAGTTCTTC	CASSLRDRVYNEQFF
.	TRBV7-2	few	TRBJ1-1	TGTGCCAGCAGCTTAGGTCTTGGCAGGGCTGCTTTCTTT	CASSLGLGRAAFF
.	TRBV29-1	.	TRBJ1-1	TGCAGCGCGGCCGAGGGGACGAACACTGAAGCTTTCTTT	CSAAEGTNTEAFF
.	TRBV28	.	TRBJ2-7	TGTGCCAGCAGTGTATGGAGCGGGCAGGGGCCCTACGAGCAGTACTTC	CASSVWSGQGPYEQYF